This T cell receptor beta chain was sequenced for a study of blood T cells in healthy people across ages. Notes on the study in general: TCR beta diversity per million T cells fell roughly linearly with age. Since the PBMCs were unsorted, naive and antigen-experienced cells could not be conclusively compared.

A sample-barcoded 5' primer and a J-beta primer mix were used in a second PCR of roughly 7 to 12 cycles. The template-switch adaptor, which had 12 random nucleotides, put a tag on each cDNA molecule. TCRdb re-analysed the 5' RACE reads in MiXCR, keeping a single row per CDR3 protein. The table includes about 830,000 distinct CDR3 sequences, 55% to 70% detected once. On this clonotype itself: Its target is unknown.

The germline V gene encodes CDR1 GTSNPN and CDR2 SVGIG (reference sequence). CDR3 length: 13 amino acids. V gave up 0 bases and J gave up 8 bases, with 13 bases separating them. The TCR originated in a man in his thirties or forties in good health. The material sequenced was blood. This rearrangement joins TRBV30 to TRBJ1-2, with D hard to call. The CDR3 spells CAWSVVGTGGYTF. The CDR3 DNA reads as TGTGCCTGGAGTGTAGTGGGTACTGGCGGCTACACCTTC. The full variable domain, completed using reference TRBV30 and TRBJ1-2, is SQTIHQWPATLVQPVGSPLSLECTVEGTSNPNLYWYRQAAGRGLQLLFYSVGIGQISSEVPQNLSASRPQDRQFILSSKKLLLSDSGFYLCAWSVVGTGGYTFGSGTRLTVV.